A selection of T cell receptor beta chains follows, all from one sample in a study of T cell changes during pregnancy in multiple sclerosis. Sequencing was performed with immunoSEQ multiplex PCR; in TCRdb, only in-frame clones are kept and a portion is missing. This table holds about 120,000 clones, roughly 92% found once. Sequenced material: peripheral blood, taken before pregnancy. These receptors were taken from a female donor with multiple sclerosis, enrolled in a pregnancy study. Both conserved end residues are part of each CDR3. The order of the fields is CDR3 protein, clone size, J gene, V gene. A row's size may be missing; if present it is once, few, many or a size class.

CSVPGLRMGTQYF	.	TRBJ2-5	TRBV29-1
CASSLEGRGGYTF	.	TRBJ1-2	TRBV7-3
CTTAHYGYTF	.	TRBJ1-2	TRBV5-6
CASSEGLEQETQYF	.	TRBJ2-5	TRBV6-1
CASSQALLAGISYEQYF	.	TRBJ2-7	TRBV14
CASSQGREAFF	.	TRBJ1-1	TRBV4-1
CASSESRTGGQETQYF	.	TRBJ2-5	TRBV10-1
CASGFGETQYF	.	TRBJ2-5	TRBV7-3
CASSFRAGRSSYNEQFF	.	TRBJ2-1	TRBV27
CASSLGEGALGYTF	.	TRBJ1-2	TRBV5-6
CASSPGGGNTEAFF	.	TRBJ1-1	TRBV25-1
CASSLKTGDYNEQFF	.	TRBJ2-1	TRBV7-3
CASSPPSGGLETQYF	.	TRBJ2-5	TRBV5-4
CASSVDGGKTEAFF	.	TRBJ1-1	TRBV9
CASSKGSIYGYTF	.	TRBJ1-2	TRBV21-1
CASSFSGSQPQHF	once	TRBJ1-5	TRBV7-2
CSVELGDANYGYTF	.	TRBJ1-2	TRBV29-1
CASRISSNQPQHF	.	TRBJ1-5	TRBV6-5
CASSEEMVGASFMNTEAFF	.	TRBJ1-1	TRBV6-1
CASSRDRRVNTEAFF	once	TRBJ1-1	TRBV18
CAISETPKGTSGAEQFF	.	TRBJ2-1	TRBV10-3
CAWNGQTPYEQYF	.	TRBJ2-7	TRBV30